These 13 T cell receptor beta chains share one sample of origin, sequenced in a study of OX40 agonist ivuxolimab in advanced cancers. Assay: immunoSEQ multiplex PCR; the TCRdb copy retains only in-frame clones and omits some. The data contain 55,000 to 70,000 clones, approximately 90% of them singletons. The sequenced sample was CD4+ or CD8+ T cells sorted from blood, obtained in a trial of the OX40 agonist ivuxolimab. The receptors were sampled from an adult with an advanced solid tumor such as melanoma, head and neck, liver or kidney cancer.

CDR3 DNA: TGTGCCAGCAGGCGACAGGAAGCGAACACTGAAGCTTTCTTT. This gives the protein CASRRQEANTEAFF. This rearrangement joins TRBV6-1 to TRBJ1-1; tentatively, D is TRBD1 (6 bases). V was pared by 6 bases and J by 1 base, with 12 bases between. Germline CDR1 is MNHNS and CDR2 is SASEGT. The CDR3 spans 14 residues.

J is TRBJ1-2 and V is TRBV9; possibly TRBD1 for D (5 bases). Germline V lookup: CDR1 SGDLS, CDR2 YYNGEE. The ends were cut back, 3 bases at V and 4 bases at J, with 13 bases in the middle. The CDR3 length is 14 residues. In DNA, the CDR3 is TGTGCCAGCAGCGCCGCGAGGGGCGGCTATGGCTACACCTTC. Translated: CASSAARGGYGYTF. The variable domain in full, with the rest retrieved from reference TRBV9 and TRBJ1-2, is DSGVTQTPKHLITATGQRVTLRCSPRSGDLSVYWYQQSLDQGLQFLIQYYNGEERAKGNILERFSAQQFPDLHSELNLSSLELGDSALYFCASSAARGGYGYTFGSGTRLTVV.

The V gene is TRBV12-5, the J gene TRBJ1-2, with TRBD1 as a possible D gene (5 bases). Trimming pared 2 bases from V and 4 bases from J, leaving 11 bases between. This CDR3 contains 14 residues. Germline CDR1 and CDR2: LGHNT and FRNRAP. The CDR3 loop reads CASGLNDRGYGYTF. The CDR3 region has the DNA TGTGCTAGTGGTTTGAATGATAGGGGCTATGGCTACACCTTC. Complete variable domain (other parts from reference TRBV12-5 and TRBJ1-2): DARVTQTPRHKVTEMGQEVTMRCQPILGHNTVFWYRQTMMQGLELLAYFRNRAPLDDSGMPKDRFSAEMPDATLATLKIQPSEPRDSAVYFCASGLNDRGYGYTFGSGTRLTVV.

V and J are TRBV10-3 and TRBJ1-5; D gene unclear. Germline V gene sequence: CDR1 ENHRY, CDR2 SYGVKD. V lost 0 bases and J 8 bases, leaving 5 bases between the germline ends. The CDR3 totals 12 residues. In DNA form, the CDR3 reads TGTGCCATCAGTGAGTCGGCAAAGCCCCAGCATTTT. Translated: CAISESAKPQHF.

The chain recombines TRBV28 with TRBJ1-2, with no clear D. Trimming removed 6 bases at V and 2 bases at J, with 25 bases between. CDR1 MDHEN and CDR2 SYDVKM come from the germline V gene. The CDR3 is 18 amino acids. CDR3 in DNA: TGTGCCAGCAGCTTCGCGCAGATTTACAAAGGGTCCAACTATGGCTACACCTTC. It specifies CASSFAQIYKGSNYGYTF.

This chain joins TRBV13 and TRBJ2-2, with TRBD1 matching 8 bases. The CDR3 consists of 15 residues. V lost 2 bases to trimming and J lost 5 bases; unmatched junction nucleotides: 4. In germline, CDR1 is PRHDT, CDR2 FYEKMQ (reference sequence). CDR3 sequence (DNA): TGTGCCAGCAGCTTAAGGACAGGGATGACCGGGGAGCTGTTTTTT. Translated: CASSLRTGMTGELFF.

The CDR3 is CASSRDKRGSNEKLFF. The CDR3 DNA is TGTGCCAGCAGCCGCGACAAGCGGGGGTCTAATGAAAAACTGTTTTTT. The gene calls are TRBV16 and TRBJ1-4, with D perhaps TRBD1 (5 bases). This CDR3 contains 16 residues. Germline V CDR1 and CDR2: KGHSY, FQNENV. V lost 4 bases to trimming and J lost 3 bases, with 15 bases between them. Using reference TRBV16 and TRBJ1-4 for the parts outside the CDR3, the full variable domain is GEEVAQTPKHLVRGEGQKAKLYCAPIKGHSYVFWYQQVLKNEFKFLISFQNENVFDETGMPKERFSAKCLPNSPCSLEIQATKLEDSAVYFCASSRDKRGSNEKLFFGSGTQLSVL.

The CDR3 loop is CAWSPQDRAFWAFF. The DNA for the CDR3 is TGTGCCTGGAGTCCGCAGGACAGGGCTTTTTGGGCTTTCTTT. The chain carries TRBV30 and TRBJ1-1, with 8 bases lining up with TRBD1. Germline values: CDR1 GTSNPN, CDR2 SVGIG (reference sequence). The trim removed 2 bases at V and 11 bases at J, leaving 13 bases unmatched. CDR3 size: 14 residues.

J is TRBJ1-4 and V is TRBV6-5, with 9 bases fitting TRBD1. CDR3 length equals 15 residues. Germline assignment: CDR1 MNHEY and CDR2 SVGAGI. Germline trimming cut 3 bases from V and 4 bases from J; bases unmatched to any gene: 3. DNA for the CDR3: TGTGCCAGCAGTTATTCGACAGGGGGTAATGAAAAACTGTTTTTT. Amino acid sequence: CASSYSTGGNEKLFF.

V and J are TRBV20-1 and TRBJ2-7; D call uncertain. This CDR3 has 11 residues. V lost 4 bases and J 3 bases, leaving 7 bases between the germline ends. Germline V gene lookup returns CDR1 DFQATT and CDR2 SNEGSKA (reference sequence). The CDR3 DNA follows: TGCAGTGCTAATCTCCTCTACGAGCAGTACTTC. Protein: CSANLLYEQYF.

This chain links TRBV5-4 with TRBJ2-1; 7 bases fit TRBD1. Looked up from germline, CDR1 is SGHNT and CDR2 is YYREEE (reference sequence). V dropped 1 base and J dropped 2; count of bases not matched to a gene: 6. This CDR3 spans 16 amino acids. The CDR3 coding sequence is TGTGCCAGCAGCTTGCTGGGGCAGGGGGCCTACAATGAGCAGTTCTTC. Its translation is CASSLLGQGAYNEQFF.

The chain recombines TRBV28 with TRBJ1-6; TRBD1 might be the D (6 bases). Trimming took off 3 bases at V and 7 bases at J, with 13 bases between the two ends. The CDR3 contains 15 residues. Germline V gene lookup returns CDR1 MDHEN and CDR2 SYDVKM. CDR3 sequence (DNA): TGTGCCAGCAGTTTGCTCACAGGGCAGAATTCACCCCTCCACTTT. Its translation is CASSLLTGQNSPLHF.

The rearrangement uses TRBV6-5 and TRBJ2-5; 8 positions agree with TRBD2. With the DNA end fitting TRBJ2-7 better, the J assignment may be wrong. CDR1 MNHEY and CDR2 SVGAGI come from the germline V gene. The CDR3 has 15 residues. The CDR3 loop is CASTESGRGFHEQYF. As DNA, the CDR3 is TGTGCCAGCACCGAAAGCGGGAGAGGATTCCACGAGCAGTACTTC.